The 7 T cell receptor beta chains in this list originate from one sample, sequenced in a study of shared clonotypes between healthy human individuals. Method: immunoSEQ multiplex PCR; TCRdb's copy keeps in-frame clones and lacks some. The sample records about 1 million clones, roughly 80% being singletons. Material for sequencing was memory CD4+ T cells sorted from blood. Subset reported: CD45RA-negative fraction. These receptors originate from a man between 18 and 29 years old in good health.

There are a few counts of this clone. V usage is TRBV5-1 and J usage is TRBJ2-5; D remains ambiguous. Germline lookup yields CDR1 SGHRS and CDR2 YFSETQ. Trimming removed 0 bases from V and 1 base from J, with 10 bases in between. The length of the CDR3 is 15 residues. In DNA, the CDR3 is TGCGCCAGCAGCTTGGGACCCTCGGGCCAAGAGACCCAGTACTTC. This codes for CASSLGPSGQETQYF.

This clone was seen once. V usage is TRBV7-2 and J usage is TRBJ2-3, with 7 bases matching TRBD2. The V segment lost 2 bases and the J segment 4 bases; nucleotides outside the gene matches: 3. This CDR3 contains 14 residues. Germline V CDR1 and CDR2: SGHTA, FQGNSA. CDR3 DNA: TGTGCCAGCAGCTTATTTCGGGGGGCAGATACGCAGTATTTT. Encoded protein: CASSLFRGADTQYF.

CDR3 protein: CASGGQGLRAFF. The CDR3 bases are TGTGCCAGCGGCGGACAGGGATTAAGAGCTTTCTTT. The V call is TRBV27, the J call TRBJ1-1, with 8 bases identical to TRBD1. V was clipped by 8 bases and J by 10 bases; unmatched bases: 9. Germline loops: CDR1 MNHEY, CDR2 SMNVEV (reference sequence). This CDR3 has 12 residues.

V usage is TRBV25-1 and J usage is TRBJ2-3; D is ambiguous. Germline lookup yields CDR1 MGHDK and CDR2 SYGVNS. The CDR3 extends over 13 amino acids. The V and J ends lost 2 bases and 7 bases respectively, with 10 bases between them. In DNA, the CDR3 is TGTGCCAGCAGTGAAGACGCCTTGAATACGCAGTATTTT. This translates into CASSEDALNTQYF. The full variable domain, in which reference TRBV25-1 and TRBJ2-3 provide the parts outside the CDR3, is EADIYQTPRYLVIGTGKKITLECSQTMGHDKMYWYQQDPGMELHLIHYSYGVNSTEKGDLSSESTVSRIRTEHFPLTLESARPSHTSQYLCASSEDALNTQYFGPGTRLTVL.

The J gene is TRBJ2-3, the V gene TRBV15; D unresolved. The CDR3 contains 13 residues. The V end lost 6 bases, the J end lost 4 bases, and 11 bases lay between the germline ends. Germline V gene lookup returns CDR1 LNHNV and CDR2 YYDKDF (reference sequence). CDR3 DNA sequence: TGTGCCACCAGGGGGTGGGCTTCAGATACGCAGTATTTT. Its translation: CATRGWASDTQYF.

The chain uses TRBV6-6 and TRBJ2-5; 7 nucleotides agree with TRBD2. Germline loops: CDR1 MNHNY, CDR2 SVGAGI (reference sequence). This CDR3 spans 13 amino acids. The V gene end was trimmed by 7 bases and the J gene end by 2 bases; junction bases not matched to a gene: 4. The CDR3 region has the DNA TGTGCCAGCAATACGGGGGGTCAAGAGACCCAGTACTTC. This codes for CASNTGGQETQYF.

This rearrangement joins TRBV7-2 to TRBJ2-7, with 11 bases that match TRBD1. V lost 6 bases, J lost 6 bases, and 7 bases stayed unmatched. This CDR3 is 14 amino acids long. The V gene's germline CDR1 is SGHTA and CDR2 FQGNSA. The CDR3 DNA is TGTGCCAGCAGGCTGGACAGGGGGCGCCTCGAGCAGTACTTC. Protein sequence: CASRLDRGRLEQYF.